The 18 T cell receptor beta chains in this list originate from one sample, sequenced in a study of T cells after posttransplantation cyclophosphamide. Control samples came 1 year after myeloablative marrow transplants with methotrexate plus calcineurin inhibitor. Method: immunoSEQ multiplex PCR; TCRdb's copy keeps in-frame clones and lacks some. The sample contains 15,000 or so clones, roughly 84% of which appear only once. Sequenced here: PBMCs, sampled after an allogeneic stem cell transplant with a calcineurin inhibitor and methotrexate. Receptor source: a male patient in his fifties or sixties who received an allogeneic stem cell transplant from an unrelated donor, was CMV-positive, and had chronic GVHD only. Part of the T cell pool may stem from the graft donor.

This clone was seen once. The chain uses TRBV9 and TRBJ2-7; 8 bases map to TRBD2. Looked up from germline, CDR1 is SGDLS and CDR2 is YYNGEE. The CDR3 is 15 amino acids. The V and J ends lost 1 base and 0 bases, in that order; junction bases with no gene match: 3. The chain's CDR3 is CASSVSGSASYEQYF. The DNA of the CDR3 is TGTGCCAGCAGCGTAAGCGGGAGTGCCTCCTACGAGCAGTACTTC.

The chain is built from TRBV7-3 and TRBJ2-1, with 7 bases that match TRBD2. In germline, CDR1 is SGHTA, CDR2 FQGTGA. This CDR3 is 18 amino acids long. V was pared by 1 base and J by 8 bases, with 17 bases of the junction left unmatched. In nucleotides, the CDR3 is TGTGCCAGCAGCTTAAGCCCAGCGGGGCCGACTAGGAGCGATGAGCAGTTCTTC. Its translation: CASSLSPAGPTRSDEQFF. The whole variable domain, remainder taken from reference TRBV7-3 and TRBJ2-1, is GAGVSQTPSNKVTEKGKYVELRCDPISGHTALYWYRQSLGQGPEFLIYFQGTGAADDSGLPNDRFFAVRPEGSVSTLKIQRTERGDSAVYLCASSLSPAGPTRSDEQFFGPGTRLTVL.

This chain connects TRBV19 to TRBJ2-7; 11 nucleotides match TRBD1. The CDR3 sequence is 14 residues long. Unmatched junction bases numbered 3, after V lost 6 bases and J lost 2 bases. Germline values: CDR1 LNHDA, CDR2 SQIVND (reference sequence). The CDR3 loop is CASSPGQGAYEQYF. The CDR3 coding sequence is TGTGCCAGTAGCCCGGGACAGGGGGCCTACGAGCAGTACTTC.

The V gene is TRBV14, the J gene TRBJ2-2; no reliable D call. Trimming took off 1 base at V and 3 bases at J, with 6 bases between the two ends. Germline V gene data show CDR1 as SGHDN and CDR2 as FVKESK. The CDR3 is 14 amino acids. The CDR3 reads CASSQGEYTGELFF. CDR3 sequence (DNA): TGTGCCAGCAGCCAAGGAGAATACACCGGGGAGCTGTTTTTT.

With regard to this clone: At one of its ends the junction is not consistent with the germline gene, which may arise from a read error. This rearrangement joins TRBV7-9 to TRBJ2-1; the D gene is possibly TRBD1 (7 bases). Germline V gives CDR1 SEHNR, CDR2 FQNEAQ (reference sequence). The CDR3 contains 12 residues. CDR3 sequence: CASSLVTQGEVF. Written as DNA, the CDR3 is TGTGCCAGCAGCTTAGTGACCCAGGGGGAGGTCTTC.

This chain's CDR3 is CASKEGPGWYGYTF. CDR3 coding DNA: TGTGCCAGCAAGGAGGGCCCGGGTTGGTATGGCTACACCTTC. This chain links TRBV6-1 with TRBJ1-2; D is unclear. The V gene lost 7 bases and the J gene lost 5 bases, with 17 bases spanning the gap. The CDR3 is made up of 14 amino acids. Germline V CDR1 and CDR2: MNHNS, SASEGT.

This clone showed up just a few times. The gene calls are TRBV10-1 and TRBJ2-2; D gene ambiguous. The germline V gene has CDR1 WNHNN and CDR2 SYGVQD (reference sequence). Trimming stripped 5 bases from V and 5 bases from J, with 6 bases between. The CDR3 runs to 12 residues. CDR3 bases: TGCGCCAGCAGTCTTCAGACCGGGGAGCTGTTTTTT. The encoded protein is CASSLQTGELFF.

The rearrangement joins TRBV10-2 to TRBJ2-1, with TRBD2 as a possible D gene (5 bases). The germline V and J ends were trimmed by 3 bases and 5 bases, with 11 bases remaining between them. Germline V gene lookup returns CDR1 WSHSY and CDR2 SAAADI. The CDR3 consists of 14 residues. CDR3: CASSEYASNNEQFF. CDR3 coding DNA: TGCGCCAGCAGTGAATACGCTAGCAACAATGAGCAGTTCTTC.

This clone was detected only once. CDR3 nucleotide sequence: TGTGCCAGTAGTGACAGGACGAACACCGGGGAGCTGTTTTTT. It yields the protein CASSDRTNTGELFF. The chain uses TRBV19 and TRBJ2-2; tentatively, D is TRBD1 (6 bases). Trimming took 5 bases from V and 0 from J, leaving 7 bases between them. Germline V gene data show CDR1 as LNHDA and CDR2 as SQIVND (reference sequence). CDR3 length: 14 amino acids.

This chain uses TRBV28 with TRBJ1-1; D is uncertain. The CDR3 spans 13 residues. Germline CDR1 reads MDHEN; CDR2 reads SYDVKM. Trimming took off 0 bases at V and 2 bases at J, with 4 bases between the two ends. The CDR3 DNA follows: TGTGCCAGCAGTTTATGGGGCAACACTGAAGCTTTCTTT. It codes for CASSLWGNTEAFF.

The chain carries TRBV5-6 and TRBJ2-7; 7 nucleotides match TRBD2. Germline V gene data show CDR1 as SGHDT and CDR2 as YYEEEE. CDR3 length: 14 amino acids. V lost 2 bases and J lost 3; bases outside the gene matches: 5. CDR3: CASSFSGVFYEQYF. CDR3 nucleotide sequence: TGTGCCAGCAGCTTCAGCGGGGTATTCTACGAGCAGTACTTC.

The CDR3 region is CASSTTLQPQHF. CDR3 bases: TGTGCCAGCAGTACCACATTACAGCCCCAGCATTTT. The chain has TRBV28 and TRBJ1-5; no definite D call. V was trimmed by 5 bases and J by 7 bases, leaving 9 bases between them. Germline V gene lookup returns CDR1 MDHEN and CDR2 SYDVKM. CDR3 length: 12 residues. Drawing the rest from reference TRBV28 and TRBJ1-5, the complete variable domain is DVKVTQSSRYLVKRTGEKVFLECVQDMDHENMFWYRQDPGLGLRLIYFSYDVKMKEKGDIPEGYSVSREKKERFSLILESASTNQTSMYLCASSTTLQPQHFGDGTRLSIL.

The genes are TRBV27 and TRBJ2-3; tentative D call: TRBD1 (6 bases). CDR1 and CDR2 (germline): MNHEY, SMNVEV (reference sequence). V was trimmed by 5 bases and J by 4 bases, leaving 13 bases between them. The CDR3 contains 14 residues. The CDR3: CASSTQGRADTQYF. The CDR3 DNA follows: TGTGCCAGCAGTACTCAGGGGCGGGCAGATACGCAGTATTTT.

This clone has a single count. This chain joins TRBV18 and TRBJ1-5, with a possible D match to TRBD1 (6 bases). Germline V gene lookup returns CDR1 KGHSH and CDR2 LQKENI. There are 14 residues in the CDR3. V dropped 2 bases and J dropped 3 bases, with 8 bases sitting between them. CDR3 loop: CASSPRDNNQPQHF. In DNA, the CDR3 is TGTGCCAGCTCACCAAGGGACAACAATCAGCCCCAGCATTTT. Filled out from reference TRBV18 and TRBJ1-5, the complete variable domain reads NAGVMQNPRHLVRRRGQEARLRCSPMKGHSHVYWYRQLPEEGLKFMVYLQKENIIDESGMPKERFSAEFPKEGPSILRIQQVVRGDSAAYFCASSPRDNNQPQHFGDGTRLSIL.

The V call is TRBV6-6, the J call TRBJ2-1; D is unclear. The CDR3 runs 16 residues. Germline CDR1 MNHNY, CDR2 SVGAGI (reference sequence). V gave up 2 bases and J gave up 4 bases, with 15 bases separating them. Written as DNA, the CDR3 is TGTGCCAGCAGTTACCTGCAGCGATCCCCTTACAATGAGCAGTTCTTC. Amino acid sequence: CASSYLQRSPYNEQFF.

V is TRBV7-8 and J is TRBJ2-7; the match to TRBD1 covers 7 bases. The CDR3 sequence is 14 residues long. V gave up 4 bases and J gave up 5 bases; unmatched junction bases: 8. The germline gives CDR1 SGHVS, CDR2 FQNEAQ. CDR3 in amino acids: CASSSEQGSHEQYF. CDR3 DNA: TGTGCCAGCAGCTCCGAACAGGGGTCCCACGAGCAGTACTTC.

V and J are TRBV14 and TRBJ1-2; D unclear. Germline V gives CDR1 SGHDN, CDR2 FVKESK. The V end lost 4 bases, the J end lost 6 bases, and 15 bases lay between the germline ends. The CDR3 consists of 14 residues. As DNA, the CDR3 is TGTGCCAGCAGCCGGCTGAACAGATGGGATGGCTACACCTTC. This gives the protein CASSRLNRWDGYTF.

The chain joins TRBV7-2 to TRBJ2-5, with no clear D. With 8 bases removed from V and 0 bases from J, the gap between germline ends came to 13 bases. This CDR3 is 14 amino acids long. Germline assignment: CDR1 SGHTA and CDR2 FQGNSA. The DNA for the CDR3 is TGTGCCAGCGGTACCCCACAAAACCAAGAGACCCAGTACTTC. Translation: CASGTPQNQETQYF. The full variable domain, rest sourced from reference TRBV7-2 and TRBJ2-5, is GAGVSQSPSNKVTEKGKDVELRCDPISGHTALYWYRQSLGQGLEFLIYFQGNSAPDKSGLPSDRFSAERTGGSVSTLTIQRTQQEDSAVYLCASGTPQNQETQYFGPGTRLLVL.